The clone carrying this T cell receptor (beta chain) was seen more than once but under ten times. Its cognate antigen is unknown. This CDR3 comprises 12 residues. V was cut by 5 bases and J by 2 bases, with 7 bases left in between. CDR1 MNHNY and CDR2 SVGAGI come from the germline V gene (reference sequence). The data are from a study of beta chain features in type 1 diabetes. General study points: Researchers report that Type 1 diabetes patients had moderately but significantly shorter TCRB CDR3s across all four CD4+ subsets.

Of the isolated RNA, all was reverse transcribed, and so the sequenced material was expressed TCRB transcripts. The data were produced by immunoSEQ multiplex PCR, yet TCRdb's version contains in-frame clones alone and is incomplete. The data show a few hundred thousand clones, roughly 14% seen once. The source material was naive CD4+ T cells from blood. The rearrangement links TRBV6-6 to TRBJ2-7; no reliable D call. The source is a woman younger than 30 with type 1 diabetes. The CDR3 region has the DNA TGTGCCAGCAGTCCCGGAGCCTACGAGCAGTACTTC. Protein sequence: CASSPGAYEQYF.